This is a list of T cell receptor beta chains from one sample in a study of beta chain features in type 1 diabetes. This table comes from immunoSEQ multiplex PCR, and its TCRdb copy is limited to in-frame clones, with some not included. The sample consists of 160,000 or so clones, around 10% of them appearing once. Material for sequencing was central memory CD4+ T cells from blood. These receptor sequences come from a man younger than 30 in good health. Each CDR3 is given with its conserved first and last residue. A D gene is named only where the DNA matches it firmly. Not all rows give a size; the values are once, few, many and, for expanded clones, a class.

D gene	V gene	J gene	CDR3 length	clone size	CDR3 DNA	CDR3 protein
NA	TRBV5-1	TRBJ2-1	13	few	TGCGCCAGCAACCAGGGCGGACACAATGAGCAGTTCTTC	CASNQGGHNEQFF
NA	TRBV28	TRBJ1-5	16	few	TGTGCCAGCAGTTCAGATAAGGCCTTTAGCAATCAGCCCCAGCATTTT	CASSSDKAFSNQPQHF
NA	TRBV14	TRBJ1-4	15	NA	TGTGCCAGCAGCCATGGGGGACGGTCTGGGGAAAAACTGTTTTTT	CASSHGGRSGEKLFF
NA	TRBV6-5	TRBJ2-5	15	few	TGTGCCAGCAGCATCCTCAGCGGTAACCAAGAGACCCAGTACTTC	CASSILSGNQETQYF
NA	TRBV7-9	TRBJ2-3	15	NA	TGTGCCAGCAGCCCAGACTGGGGGAGAGGGGATACGCAGTATTTT	CASSPDWGRGDTQYF
NA	TRBV10-2	TRBJ2-4	17	few	TGCGCCAGCAGTGAGATAGGAGGGGGGCTAGCCAAAAACATTCAGTACTTC	CASSEIGGGLAKNIQYF
NA	TRBV4-2	TRBJ1-1	13	few	TGTGCCAGCAGCCCAGAGGGGGGCAGTGAAGCTTTCTTT	CASSPEGGSEAFF
NA	TRBV4-3	TRBJ2-1	14	many	TGCGCCAGCAGCCCAAGTTATGTGACCGGTGAGCAGTTCTTC	CASSPSYVTGEQFF
NA	TRBV15	TRBJ2-7	12	NA	TGTGCCACCAGCAGAGACTGGGGCGAGCAGTACTTC	CATSRDWGEQYF
TRBD2	TRBV5-4	TRBJ2-3	16	NA	TGTGCCAGCAGCTTGGGACTAGCGGGCGGCACAGATACGCAGTATTTT	CASSLGLAGGTDTQYF
TRBD2	TRBV29-1	TRBJ2-3	16	NA	TGCAGCGCTGGGACTAGCGGGAATCGGGACACAGATACGCAGTATTTT	CSAGTSGNRDTDTQYF
NA	TRBV5-6	TRBJ1-3	11	few	TGTGCCAGCAGCTTAGAGGGGTCCATATATTTT	CASSLEGSIYF
NA	TRBV30	TRBJ2-1	12	NA	TGTGCCTGGTACAGGGACTACAATGAGCAGTTCTTC	CAWYRDYNEQFF
TRBD2	TRBV10-3	TRBJ2-6	17	few	TGTGCCATCAGTGAAACTAGCGGGAGTACTGGGGCCAACGTCCTGACTTTC	CAISETSGSTGANVLTF
TRBD1	TRBV5-8	TRBJ2-5	13	NA	TGTGCCAGCAGCTTTGGACAGGGAGAGACCCAGTACTTC	CASSFGQGETQYF
NA	TRBV7-2	TRBJ2-2	13	many	TGTGCCAGCAGCACATATAACACCGGGGAGCTGTTTTTT	CASSTYNTGELFF
TRBD1	TRBV18	TRBJ2-1	15	many	TGTGCCAGCTCACGCCGGGACAGCGTAAACAATGAGCAGTTCTTC	CASSRRDSVNNEQFF
NA	TRBV28	TRBJ2-7	12	NA	TGTGCCAGCAGCTATACACCCTACGAGCAGTACTTC	CASSYTPYEQYF
NA	TRBV28	TRBJ2-1	16	NA	TGTGCCAGCAGTTGGCTCGGGGCGAGCTCCTACAATGAGCAGTTCTTC	CASSWLGASSYNEQFF
TRBD1	TRBV28	TRBJ2-7	14	few	TGTGCCAGCAGCGGAGGGACAGGGGCGGGAGAGCAGTACTTC	CASSGGTGAGEQYF
TRBD1	TRBV29-1	TRBJ2-3	14	NA	TGCAGCGTTGAATCCGACAGGGGCCCAGATACGCAGTATTTT	CSVESDRGPDTQYF
NA	TRBV2	TRBJ2-2	12	few	TGTGCCAGCAAGGCAGACACCGGGGAGCTGTTTTTT	CASKADTGELFF
TRBD2	TRBV4-1	TRBJ2-3	16	few	TGCGCCAGCAGCCAAGATGGGACTAGTAGCACAGATACGCAGTATTTT	CASSQDGTSSTDTQYF
NA	TRBV7-8	TRBJ1-6	14	NA	TGTGCCAGCAGCCAAAACCGACGGTTCTCACCCCTCCACTTT	CASSQNRRFSPLHF
NA	TRBV15	TRBJ1-1	15	NA	TGTGCCACCAGCAGAGATCTTCAGGGACGAACTGAAGCTTTCTTT	CATSRDLQGRTEAFF
TRBD2	TRBV9	TRBJ2-3	15	few	TGTGCCAGCAGTTCGACTAGCGGACGCACAGATACGCAGTATTTT	CASSSTSGRTDTQYF
TRBD1	TRBV10-3	TRBJ1-2	15	few	TGTGCCATCCGATTCACCACAGGGGGCAACTATGGCTACACCTTC	CAIRFTTGGNYGYTF
NA	TRBV18	TRBJ2-3	15	few	TGTGCCAGCTCATCATCGGCGGGGAGCACAGATACGCAGTATTTT	CASSSSAGSTDTQYF
TRBD2	TRBV27	TRBJ2-1	17	many	TGTGCCAGCAGTTTCTCTAGCGGGTCAAGCTCCTACAATGAGCAGTTCTTC	CASSFSSGSSSYNEQFF
TRBD2	TRBV7-7	TRBJ2-1	20	few	TGTGCCAGCAGCCCGTTTAGAGGGACTAGCGGGAGGGCCAGTCTCAATGAGCAGTTCTTC	CASSPFRGTSGRASLNEQFF
NA	TRBV7-9	TRBJ2-3	13	many	TGTGCCAGCAGCTTAGGCCGCACAGATACGCAGTATTTT	CASSLGRTDTQYF
NA	TRBV27	TRBJ2-1	18	NA	TGTGCCAGCAGTTTAGGGGTCGCTCGGCTACCCGGGGTCAATGAGCAGTTCTTC	CASSLGVARLPGVNEQFF
TRBD1	TRBV5-1	TRBJ2-1	13	NA	TGCGCCAGCGGGGACAGGGGAAACAATGAGCAGTTCTTC	CASGDRGNNEQFF
TRBD1	TRBV2	TRBJ1-5	15	few	TGTGCCAGCAGTGCAGGAGACAGGGGGAATCAGCCCCAGCATTTT	CASSAGDRGNQPQHF
NA	TRBV4-1	TRBJ2-6	17	NA	TGCGCCAGCAGCCAAGACCCAGCGAGCTCTGGGGCCAACGTCCTGACTTTC	CASSQDPASSGANVLTF
TRBD1	TRBV19	TRBJ2-4	16	few	TGTGCCAGTAGTACCGGGGACAGGGGGCGACGGGACATTCAGTACTTC	CASSTGDRGRRDIQYF
NA	TRBV9	TRBJ2-7	15	few	TGTGCCAGCAGCGTAGGCGTCGAGCTGTCCTACGAGCAGTACTTC	CASSVGVELSYEQYF
TRBD1	TRBV28	TRBJ1-2	17	few	TGTGCCAGCAATATGGGGGACAGGGACGTGACCAGGGCGGGCTACACCTTC	CASNMGDRDVTRAGYTF
TRBD1	TRBV10-3	TRBJ1-1	14	few	TGTGCCATCGCTCAACCGGGACAGGGAACTGAAGCTTTCTTT	CAIAQPGQGTEAFF
NA	TRBV29-1	TRBJ1-2	15	NA	TGCAGCGTTGAAGATCCTAGAGGGAAGAGGGATGGCTACACCTTC	CSVEDPRGKRDGYTF
NA	TRBV15	TRBJ2-3	16	few	TGTGCCACCAGCGCCGGACTTCACTATAGCACAGATACGCAGTATTTT	CATSAGLHYSTDTQYF
TRBD2	TRBV5-1	TRBJ2-5	16	NA	TGCGCCAGCAGCTTGGCGACTAGCGGGAGAGAAGAGACCCAGTACTTC	CASSLATSGREETQYF
NA	TRBV7-2	TRBJ1-2	15	NA	TGTGCCAGCAGCTTAGGAACAGCTGGTCGATATGGCTACACCTTC	CASSLGTAGRYGYTF
NA	TRBV29-1	TRBJ1-1	12	NA	TGCAGCGCCGGGGGCGCGAACACTGAAGCTTTCTTT	CSAGGANTEAFF
TRBD2	TRBV10-3	TRBJ2-4	17	NA	TGTGCCATCAGTGAGACGGGACTAGCGGGAGGTCTAGACATTCAGTACTTC	CAISETGLAGGLDIQYF
NA	TRBV14	TRBJ2-5	12	few	TGTGCCAGCAGCCAAGACCTCCAGGACAGGTACTTC	CASSQDLQDRYF
TRBD1	TRBV5-6	TRBJ1-2	16	few	TGTGCCAGCAGCTTGTGGGGGACAGGAGATAACTATGGCTACACCTTC	CASSLWGTGDNYGYTF
NA	TRBV11-2	TRBJ2-5	11	few	TGTGCCAGCAGCTTAGGAGGCTCCCAGTACTTC	CASSLGGSQYF
NA	TRBV5-6	TRBJ2-5	12	NA	TGTGCCAGCAGCTGGCTCCAAGAGACCCAGTACTTC	CASSWLQETQYF